The entry that follows covers one T cell receptor (beta chain) sequence. Between 20 and 30 mg of unsorted bulk tissue served as the source from which RNA and DNA were co-extracted. All of the tumor samples contained over 80% viable tumor cells. In germline, CDR1 is LNHDA, CDR2 SQIVND (reference sequence). Trimming removed 5 bases from V and 10 bases from J, with 17 bases in between. The CDR3 is 14 residues long. These data originate in a study of tumor-infiltrating lymphocytes in primary liver carcinoma. The overall study: The neoplasms were of stage T1-T3 N0M0, with dimensions of roughly 4.2 to 11 cm across.

The template, roughly 550 ng total RNA, yielded TCR beta cDNA made with a constant-region primer. ARM-PCR, slightly modified, supplied the TCR beta libraries through three nested multiplex PCR rounds. Amplification in the first two PCR rounds was performed using TRBV1-TRBV30 forward primers and a C-beta reverse primer for approximately 10 cycles each. From the multiplex PCR reads, TCRdb called clonotypes with MiXCR, one entry per CDR3 protein. The sample contains 100,000 or so distinct CDR3 sequences, over 55% of which appear only once. The clonotype comes from a woman aged 60 to 75 with primary liver carcinoma and hepatitis B virus infection. Input material: liver tumor tissue from sampling region 5. Subset defined: tumor region T5, tumor centre. The chain combines TRBV19 with TRBJ1-4, with D perhaps TRBD1 (5 bases). CDR3 nucleotides: TGTGCCAGTAGTCCCCCGGGGACGGCTAGAAAACTGTTTTTT. As protein: CASSPPGTARKLFF.